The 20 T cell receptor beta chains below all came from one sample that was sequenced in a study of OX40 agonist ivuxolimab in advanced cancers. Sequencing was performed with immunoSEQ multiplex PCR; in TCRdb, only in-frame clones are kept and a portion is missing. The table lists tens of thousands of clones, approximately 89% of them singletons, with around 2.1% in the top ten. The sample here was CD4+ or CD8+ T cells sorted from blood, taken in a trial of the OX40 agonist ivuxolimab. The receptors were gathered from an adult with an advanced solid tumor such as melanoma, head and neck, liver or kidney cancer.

The CDR3 sequence: CASSSTVNTEAFF. Here the CDR3 DNA reads TGTGCCAGCTCGTCGACGGTGAACACTGAAGCTTTCTTT. The rearrangement links TRBV18 to TRBJ1-1; no clear D. The germline V gene has CDR1 KGHSH and CDR2 LQKENI. The CDR3 has 13 residues. Trimming stripped 6 bases from V and 0 bases from J, with 8 bases between.

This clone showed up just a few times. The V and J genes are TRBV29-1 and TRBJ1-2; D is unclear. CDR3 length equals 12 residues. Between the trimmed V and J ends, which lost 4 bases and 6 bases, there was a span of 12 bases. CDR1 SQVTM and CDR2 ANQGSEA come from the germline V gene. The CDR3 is CSVAQSDHGYTF. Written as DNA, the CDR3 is TGCAGCGTTGCGCAGTCGGATCATGGCTACACCTTC.

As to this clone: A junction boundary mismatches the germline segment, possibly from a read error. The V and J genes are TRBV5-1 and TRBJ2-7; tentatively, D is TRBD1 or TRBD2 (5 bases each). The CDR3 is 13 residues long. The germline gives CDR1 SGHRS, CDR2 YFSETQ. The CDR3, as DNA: TGCGCCAGCAGCTACCAGGGCAGCGAGGGCAGTCGCTTC. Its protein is CASSYQGSEGSRF. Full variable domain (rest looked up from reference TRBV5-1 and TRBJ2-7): KAGVTQTPRYLIKTRGQQVTLSCSPISGHRSVSWYQQTPGQGLQFLFEYFSETQRNKGNFPGRFSGRQFSNSRSEMNVSTLELGDSALYLCASSYQGSEGSRFGPGTRLTVT.

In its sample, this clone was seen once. The CDR3 reads CASSVSGTGMGETQYF. The DNA for the CDR3 is TGTGCCAGCAGCGTCTCCGGGACAGGGATGGGGGAGACCCAGTACTTC. The rearrangement links TRBV9 to TRBJ2-5; the match to TRBD1 covers 9 bases. The CDR3 is made up of 16 amino acids. CDR1 SGDLS and CDR2 YYNGEE come from the germline V gene. Trimming at V came to 2 bases and at J to 5 bases, leaving 10 bases not matched to a gene.

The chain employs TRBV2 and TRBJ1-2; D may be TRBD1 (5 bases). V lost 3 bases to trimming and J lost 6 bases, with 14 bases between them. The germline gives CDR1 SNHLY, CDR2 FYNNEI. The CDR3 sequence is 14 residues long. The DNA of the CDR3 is TGTGCCAGCAGTGACCGGCAGTCGGGGGATGGCTACACCTTC. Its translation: CASSDRQSGDGYTF.

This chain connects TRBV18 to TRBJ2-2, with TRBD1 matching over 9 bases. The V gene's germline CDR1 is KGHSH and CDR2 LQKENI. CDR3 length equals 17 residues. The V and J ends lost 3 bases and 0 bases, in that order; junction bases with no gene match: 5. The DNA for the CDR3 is TGTGCCAGCTCACCTAGGGGGACAGGGACGAACACCGGGGAGCTGTTTTTT. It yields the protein CASSPRGTGTNTGELFF.

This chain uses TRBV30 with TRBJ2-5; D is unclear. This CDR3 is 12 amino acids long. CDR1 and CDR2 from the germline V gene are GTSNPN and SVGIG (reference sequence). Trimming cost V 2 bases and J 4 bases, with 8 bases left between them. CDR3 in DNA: TGTGCCTGGAGTTGGTCAGCAGAGACCCAGTACTTC. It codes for CAWSWSAETQYF. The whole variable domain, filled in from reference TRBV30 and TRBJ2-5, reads SQTIHQWPATLVQPVGSPLSLECTVEGTSNPNLYWYRQAAGRGLQLLFYSVGIGQISSEVPQNLSASRPQDRQFILSSKKLLLSDSGFYLCAWSWSAETQYFGPGTRLLVL.

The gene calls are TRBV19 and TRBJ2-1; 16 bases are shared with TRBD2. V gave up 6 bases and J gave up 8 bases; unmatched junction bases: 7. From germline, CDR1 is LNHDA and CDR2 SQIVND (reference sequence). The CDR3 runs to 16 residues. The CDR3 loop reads CASSQGLAGGRYEQFF. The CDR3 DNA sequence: TGTGCCAGTAGCCAGGGACTAGCGGGGGGGCGTTATGAGCAGTTCTTC.

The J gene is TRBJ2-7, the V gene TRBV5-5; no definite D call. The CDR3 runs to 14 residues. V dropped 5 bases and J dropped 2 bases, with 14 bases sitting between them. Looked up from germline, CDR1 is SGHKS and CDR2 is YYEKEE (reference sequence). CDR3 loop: CASRAPLEPYEQYF. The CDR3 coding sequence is TGTGCCAGCAGGGCGCCCTTAGAGCCCTACGAGCAGTACTTC.

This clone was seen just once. This CDR3 reads CAISAHPDTLRYTF. Here the CDR3 DNA reads TGTGCCATCAGTGCACACCCCGACACGCTCCGCTACACCTTC. The chain couples TRBV10-3 to TRBJ1-2; D is unclear. V was shortened by 4 bases and J by 9 bases, with 18 bases between the two germline ends. The CDR3 consists of 14 residues. Germline V CDR1 and CDR2: ENHRY, SYGVKD.

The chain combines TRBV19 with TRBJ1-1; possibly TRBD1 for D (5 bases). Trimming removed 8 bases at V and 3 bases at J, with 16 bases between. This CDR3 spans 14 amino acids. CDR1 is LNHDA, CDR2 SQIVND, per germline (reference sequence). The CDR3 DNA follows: TGTGCCAGTGGAGCGAGGGGAGGGGACACTGAAGCTTTCTTT. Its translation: CASGARGGDTEAFF.

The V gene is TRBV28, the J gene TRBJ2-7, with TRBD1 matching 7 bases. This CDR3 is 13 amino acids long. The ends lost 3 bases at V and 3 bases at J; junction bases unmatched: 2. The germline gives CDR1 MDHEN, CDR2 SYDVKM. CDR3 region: CASSLSGGYEQYF. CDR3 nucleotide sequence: TGTGCCAGCAGTTTGTCAGGGGGCTACGAGCAGTACTTC.

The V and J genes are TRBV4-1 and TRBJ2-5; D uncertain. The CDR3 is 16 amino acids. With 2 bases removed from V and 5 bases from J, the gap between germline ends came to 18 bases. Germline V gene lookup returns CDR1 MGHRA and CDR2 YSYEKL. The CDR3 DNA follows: TGCGCCAGCAGCCAAACTTCTGTGACATCGAGGGAGACCCAGTACTTC. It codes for CASSQTSVTSRETQYF.

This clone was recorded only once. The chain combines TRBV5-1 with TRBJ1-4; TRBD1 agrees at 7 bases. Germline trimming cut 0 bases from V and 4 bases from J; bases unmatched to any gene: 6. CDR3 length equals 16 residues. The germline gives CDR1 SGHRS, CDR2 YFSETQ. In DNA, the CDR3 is TGCGCCAGCAGCTTGGGGACAGGCCGGGGTAATGAAAAACTGTTTTTT. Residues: CASSLGTGRGNEKLFF. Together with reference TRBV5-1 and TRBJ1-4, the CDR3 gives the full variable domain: KAGVTQTPRYLIKTRGQQVTLSCSPISGHRSVSWYQQTPGQGLQFLFEYFSETQRNKGNFPGRFSGRQFSNSRSEMNVSTLELGDSALYLCASSLGTGRGNEKLFFGSGTQLSVL.

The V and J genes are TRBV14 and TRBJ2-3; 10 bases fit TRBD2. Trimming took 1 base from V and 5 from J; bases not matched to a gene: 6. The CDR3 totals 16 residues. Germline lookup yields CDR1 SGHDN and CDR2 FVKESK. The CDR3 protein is CASSQVRAGGRDTQYF. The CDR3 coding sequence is TGTGCCAGCAGCCAAGTTCGAGCGGGAGGGCGAGATACGCAGTATTTT.

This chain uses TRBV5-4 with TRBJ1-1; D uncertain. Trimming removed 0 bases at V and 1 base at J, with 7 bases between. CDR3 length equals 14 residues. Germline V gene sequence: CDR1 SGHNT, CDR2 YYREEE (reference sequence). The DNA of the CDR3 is TGTGCCAGCAGCTTGGCTCTGGGGAACACTGAAGCTTTCTTT. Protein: CASSLALGNTEAFF.

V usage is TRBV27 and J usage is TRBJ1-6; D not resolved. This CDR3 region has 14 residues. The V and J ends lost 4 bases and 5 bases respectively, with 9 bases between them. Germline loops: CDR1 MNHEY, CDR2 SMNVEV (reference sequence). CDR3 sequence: CASSSGSNNSPLHF. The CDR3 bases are TGTGCCAGCAGTTCGGGGAGTAATAATTCACCCCTCCACTTT.

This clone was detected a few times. The CDR3 protein is CAISERPDSGYGYTF. The CDR3 coding sequence is TGTGCCATCAGTGAGAGGCCTGACAGTGGGTATGGCTACACCTTC. The gene calls are TRBV10-3 and TRBJ1-2; TRBD1 is a possible D gene (5 bases). Germline CDR1 is ENHRY and CDR2 is SYGVKD. This CDR3 has 15 amino acids. V was clipped by 2 bases and J by 5 bases, with 15 bases between them.

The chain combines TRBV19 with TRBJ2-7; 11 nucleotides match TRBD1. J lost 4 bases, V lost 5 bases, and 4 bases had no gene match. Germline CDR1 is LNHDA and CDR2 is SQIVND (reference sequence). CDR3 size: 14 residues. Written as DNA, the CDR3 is TGTGCCAGTAGTCCCGGACAGGGGGCATACGAGCAGTACTTC. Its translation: CASSPGQGAYEQYF.

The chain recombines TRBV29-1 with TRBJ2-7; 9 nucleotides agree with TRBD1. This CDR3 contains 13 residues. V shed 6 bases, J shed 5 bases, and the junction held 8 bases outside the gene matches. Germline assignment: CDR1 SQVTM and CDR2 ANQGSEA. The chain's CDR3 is CSVENTGGHEQYF. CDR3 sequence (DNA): TGCAGCGTAGAAAACACAGGGGGCCACGAGCAGTACTTC.